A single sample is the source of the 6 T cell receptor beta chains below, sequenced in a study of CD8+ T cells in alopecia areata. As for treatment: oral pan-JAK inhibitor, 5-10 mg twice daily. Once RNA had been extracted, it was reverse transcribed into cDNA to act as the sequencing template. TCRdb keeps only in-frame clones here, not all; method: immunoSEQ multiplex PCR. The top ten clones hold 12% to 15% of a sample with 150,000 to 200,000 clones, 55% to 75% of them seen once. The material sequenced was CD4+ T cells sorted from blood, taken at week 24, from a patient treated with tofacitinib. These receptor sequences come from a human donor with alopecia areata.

DNA for the CDR3: TGCGCCAGCAGCCAAGCCCCCGACAGGGGGCTAAATGGCTACACCTTC. Its translation: CASSQAPDRGLNGYTF. The chain joins TRBV4-1 to TRBJ1-2; 10 bases align to TRBD1. With V trimmed by 1 base and J by 6 bases, 8 bases remained unmatched. The CDR3 runs 16 residues. Germline V gene lookup returns CDR1 MGHRA and CDR2 YSYEKL.

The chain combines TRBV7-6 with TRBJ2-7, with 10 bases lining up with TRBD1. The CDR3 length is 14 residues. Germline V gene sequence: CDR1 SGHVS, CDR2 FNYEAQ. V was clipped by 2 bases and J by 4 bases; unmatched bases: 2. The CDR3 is CASSLLGQGYEQYF. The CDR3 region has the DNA TGTGCCAGCAGCTTATTGGGACAGGGGTACGAGCAGTACTTC.

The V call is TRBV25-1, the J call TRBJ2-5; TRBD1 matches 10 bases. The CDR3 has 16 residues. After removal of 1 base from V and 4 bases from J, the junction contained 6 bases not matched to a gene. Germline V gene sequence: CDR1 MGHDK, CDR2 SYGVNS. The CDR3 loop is CASSESTGGWRETQYF. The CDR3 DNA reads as TGTGCCAGCAGTGAATCGACAGGGGGCTGGAGAGAGACCCAGTACTTC.

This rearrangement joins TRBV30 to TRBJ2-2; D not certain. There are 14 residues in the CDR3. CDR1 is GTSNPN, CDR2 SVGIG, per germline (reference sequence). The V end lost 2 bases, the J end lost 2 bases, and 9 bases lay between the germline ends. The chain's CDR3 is CAWSRGFNTGELFF. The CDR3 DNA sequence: TGTGCCTGGAGTCGTGGGTTTAACACCGGGGAGCTGTTTTTT.

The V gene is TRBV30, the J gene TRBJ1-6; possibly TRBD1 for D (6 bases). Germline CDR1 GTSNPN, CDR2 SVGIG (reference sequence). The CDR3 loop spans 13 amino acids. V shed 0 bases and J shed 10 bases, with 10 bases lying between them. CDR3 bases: TGTGCCTGGAGTGTAACAGGGCGGTCACCCCTCCACTTT. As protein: CAWSVTGRSPLHF.

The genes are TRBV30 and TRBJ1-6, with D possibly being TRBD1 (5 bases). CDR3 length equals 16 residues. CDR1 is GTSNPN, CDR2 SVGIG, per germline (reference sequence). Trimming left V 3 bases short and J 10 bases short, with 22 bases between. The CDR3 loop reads CAWRPPGGIALSPLHF. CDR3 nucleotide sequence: TGTGCCTGGAGACCACCTGGGGGGATAGCACTCTCACCCCTCCACTTT.